The 10 T cell receptor beta chains reported below all come from one sample, sequenced in a study of blood T cell repertoires in COVID-19. Sequencing was performed with immunoSEQ multiplex PCR; in TCRdb, only in-frame clones are kept and a portion is missing. The table has 200,000 to 250,000 clones, about 81% seen once. Sequences were obtained from peripheral blood. The source is a woman in her sixties or seventies with COVID-19, enrolled during active disease.

This clone was detected once. The chain joins TRBV5-4 to TRBJ1-2; D unclear. Per the germline V gene, CDR1 is SGHNT and CDR2 is YYREEE (reference sequence). The germline V and J ends were trimmed by 0 bases and 6 bases, with 15 bases remaining between them. The CDR3 contains 15 residues. The CDR3 DNA reads as TGTGCCAGCAGCTTGGCCCAGGAGGGAAGTGATGGCTACACCTTC. Translation gives CASSLAQEGSDGYTF.

The chain employs TRBV5-1 and TRBJ2-5; D gene unclear. Germline loops: CDR1 SGHRS, CDR2 YFSETQ. This CDR3 has 12 amino acids. V was trimmed by 0 bases and J by 7 bases, leaving 7 bases between them. CDR3 bases: TGCGCCAGCAGCTTGGCCGTCGGGACCCAGTACTTC. This codes for CASSLAVGTQYF. Combining the CDR3 with reference TRBV5-1 and TRBJ2-5 gives the whole variable domain KAGVTQTPRYLIKTRGQQVTLSCSPISGHRSVSWYQQTPGQGLQFLFEYFSETQRNKGNFPGRFSGRQFSNSRSEMNVSTLELGDSALYLCASSLAVGTQYFGPGTRLLVL.

The V call is TRBV6-4, the J call TRBJ2-1, with TRBD2 as a possible D gene (6 bases). The CDR3 extends over 15 amino acids. The germline CDR1 and CDR2 sequences are MRHNA and SNTAGT. V was pared by 2 bases and J by 8 bases, with 16 bases between. The CDR3 DNA follows: TGTGCCAGCAGTGACACGAACGGGAGACCCCATGAGCAGTTCTTC. Translated, it gives CASSDTNGRPHEQFF.

J is TRBJ1-1 and V is TRBV12-3 or TRBV12-4; D not resolved. V lost 2 bases to trimming and J lost 1 base, with 5 bases between them. The CDR3 extends over 13 amino acids. Here the CDR3 reads CASSLNGNTEAFF. The CDR3 DNA is TGTGCCAGCAGTTTAAACGGGAACACTGAAGCTTTCTTT.

The gene calls are TRBV24-1 and TRBJ2-7, with TRBD1 matching over 7 bases. J gave up 0 bases and V 5 bases, and 6 bases lay outside the gene matches. Germline values: CDR1 KGHDR, CDR2 SFDVKD. The CDR3 extends over 15 amino acids. Written as DNA, the CDR3 is TGTGCCACCAGTGGTTCAGGGGGTCACTCCTACGAGCAGTACTTC. Protein sequence: CATSGSGGHSYEQYF.

This sequence joins TRBV18 and TRBJ2-1; the D is unclear. Trimming took off 2 bases at V and 10 bases at J, with 6 bases between the two ends. The CDR3 runs to 11 residues. CDR1 is KGHSH, CDR2 LQKENI, per germline. The CDR3 region has the DNA TGTGCCAGCTCACCAGGGCAAGAGCAGTTCTTC. Translated, it gives CASSPGQEQFF.

This chain joins TRBV3-1 (or the pseudogene TRBV3-2) and TRBJ1-3; D not resolved. Trimming took 0 bases from V and 0 from J, leaving 12 bases between them. Germline V lookup: CDR1 LGHDT, CDR2 YNNKEL (reference sequence). This CDR3 region has 17 residues. The CDR3: CASSQDVSAFSGNTIYF. CDR3 DNA sequence: TGTGCCAGCAGCCAAGATGTCAGTGCATTCTCTGGAAACACCATATATTTT.

This clone was counted once. The chain is built from TRBV4-2 and TRBJ1-5; D unclear. Germline V gene lookup returns CDR1 LGHNA and CDR2 YNFKEQ. V gave up 4 bases and J gave up 3 bases, with 10 bases separating them. The CDR3 totals 14 residues. Here the CDR3 DNA reads TGTGCCAGCAGCCCCCCGGGAAACAATCAGCCCCAGCATTTT. Protein sequence: CASSPPGNNQPQHF.

The chain employs TRBV7-9 and TRBJ1-6, with D tentatively TRBD1 (6 bases). The germline V and J ends were trimmed by 1 base and 5 bases, with 9 bases remaining between them. This CDR3 region has 15 residues. Germline V gene data show CDR1 as SEHNR and CDR2 as FQNEAQ (reference sequence). The CDR3 reads CASSLVSGDNSPLHF. CDR3 coding DNA: TGTGCCAGCAGCTTAGTGTCAGGGGATAATTCACCCCTCCACTTT.

V gene TRBV30 combines with J gene TRBJ2-5; tentatively, D is TRBD1 (6 bases). Germline V CDR1 and CDR2: GTSNPN, SVGIG (reference sequence). There are 14 residues in the CDR3. V was trimmed by 5 bases and J by 2 bases, leaving 15 bases between them. CDR3 sequence reads: CAWEKPGHQETQYF. For the CDR3, the DNA is TGTGCCTGGGAAAAACCGGGACATCAAGAGACCCAGTACTTC.